This record covers a single TCR beta chain. Its antigen is still unknown. TCR beta cDNA libraries had unique molecular identifiers. Each CDR3 protein is one row after TCRdb ran MiXCR on the PCR reads. The repertoire includes approximately 770,000 distinct CDR3 sequences, around 46% of them detected once, and roughly 4.5% sits in the top ten. This entry belongs to a study of post-analysis software for immune sequencing data. Points from the study as a whole: Relative to controls, patients had several TRBV segments at higher frequency, with TRBV5-6, TRBV5-1 and TRBV20-1 among these. Multiple sclerosis patients had significantly lower normalized Chao1 diversity than controls.

The length of the CDR3 is 15 residues. Germline CDR1 MNHEY, CDR2 SVGAGI. J lost 3 bases, V lost 3 bases, and 4 bases had no gene match. This TCR was recovered from a girl under 18 with multiple sclerosis. The sample taken for sequencing was blood. The V and J genes are TRBV6-5 and TRBJ2-7; TRBD1 agrees at 11 bases. For the CDR3, the DNA is TGTGCCAGCAGTTATTTCGGGACAGGGGGCTACGAGCAGTACTTC. This encodes CASSYFGTGGYEQYF.